This TCR beta chain was captured in a study of response to subunit inactivated influenza vaccine. Study conclusions and caveats: Every seasonal influenza vaccination brings in few new T cells, the authors suggested.

TCRdb re-analysed the RT-PCR reads in MiXCR, keeping a single row per CDR3 protein. This table has about 570,000 distinct CDR3 sequences, approximately 10% appearing once. This CDR3 comprises 19 residues. V was cut by 0 bases and J by 2 bases, with 21 bases left in between. CDR1 and CDR2 from the germline V gene are MNHNS and SASEGT. This clonotype was seen only a few times. Antigen specificity is unknown. This same sample was also taken into another study, of T cells expressing NK-cell markers. From that report: With UMIs, 5'RACE template switching was used to make TCR beta cDNA. Seven of the eight sequenced donors were HCMV-seropositive; one was seronegative. The share of CD8+ T cells held by dominant NKG2C+ clonotypes was about 1.0-7.5% in roughly 6 donors.

The chain uses TRBV6-1 and TRBJ2-3; TRBD1 is a possible D gene (6 bases). The receptor was derived from a man aged 50 to 60 who received an inactivated influenza vaccine. The sample in question was PBMCs from blood, obtained on the day of vaccination. This CDR3 reads CASSEAPRGLSGYTDTQYF. The CDR3 DNA reads TGTGCCAGCAGTGAAGCTCCCAGGGGTCTTTCAGGTTACACAGATACGCAGTATTTT.